The 19 T cell receptor delta chains below were found in one sample sequenced in a study of Vδ1+ human thymocytes. Study-wide results and limits: Highly polyclonal TRG and TRD repertoires with Gaussian CDR3 length distributions appeared in thymus.

RNA was extracted from the cells and then reverse transcribed. Pooled V-gene forward primers with one constant-region reverse primer generated the CDR3 amplicons by multiplex PCR. TCRdb reanalysed the multiplex PCR reads via CATT. The table lists 23,000 or so delta-chain clones, around 32% of them singletons. No antigen has been assigned to these receptors. Sequencing was carried out using Vdelta1+ gamma-delta thymocytes from the thymus. Subset given: FACS-sorted CD3+ TCRalphabeta- TCRVdelta1+ TCRVdelta2- thymocytes. The receptor source for this set is a boy under three years old who had congenital heart surgery.

This chain connects TRDV1 to TRDJ1; 11 bases align to TRDD3. J lost 0 bases, V lost 2 bases, and 17 bases had no gene match. CDR1 and CDR2 from the germline V gene are TSWWSYY and QGS. The CDR3 sequence is 21 residues long. The CDR3: CALGESPSYWGIRSYTDKLIF. CDR3 DNA sequence: TGTGCTCTTGGGGAATCCCCCTCCTACTGGGGGATAAGGTCGTACACCGATAAACTCATCTTT.

Comment on this clone: A much bigger clone sits one base away, suggesting this may be a read error. The same CDR3 is also encoded by other DNA sequences in this sample. The gene calls are TRDV1 and TRDJ1, with D possibly TRDD3 on 5 matching bases. Per germline, CDR1 TSWWSYY and CDR2 QGS. The CDR3 covers 15 residues. The V end lost 5 bases, the J end lost 0 bases, and 13 bases lay between the germline ends. CDR3 protein: CALGPHTGYTDKLIF. The CDR3 bases are TGTGCTCTTGGGCCCCATACGGGGTACACCGATAAACTCATCTTT.

This clone was seen only a few times. This rearrangement joins TRDV1 to TRDJ1, with unresolved D. CDR1 TSWWSYY and CDR2 QGS come from the germline V gene. Trimming cost V 1 base and J 3 bases, with 18 bases left between them. The CDR3 covers 17 residues. Here the CDR3 reads CALGERTPRQWADKLIF. The CDR3 DNA reads TGTGCTCTTGGGGAACGGACGCCGCGTCAATGGGCCGATAAACTCATCTTT.

This chain connects TRDV1 to TRDJ1; 8 bases align to TRDD3. This CDR3 spans 18 amino acids. Germline V gives CDR1 TSWWSYY, CDR2 QGS. Trimming cost V 7 bases and J 2 bases; bases outside gene matches: 18. This chain's CDR3 is CALAYEGDNPNPTDKLIF. CDR3 sequence (DNA): TGTGCTCTTGCCTACGAGGGGGATAACCCGAATCCGACCGATAAACTCATCTTT.

This chain joins TRDV1 and TRDJ1, with 7 bases fitting TRDD3. In germline, CDR1 is TSWWSYY, CDR2 QGS. V trimming: 4 bases; J trimming: 0 bases; junction bases outside the gene matches: 17. The CDR3 consists of 19 residues. CDR3 sequence (DNA): TGTGCTCTTGGGGGAGGGAGGGGGGATTCAACCCCGTACACCGATAAACTCATCTTT. This codes for CALGGGRGDSTPYTDKLIF.

The V gene is TRDV1, the J gene TRDJ1; 8 nucleotides agree with TRDD3. The CDR3 length is 16 residues. Germline V gene lookup returns CDR1 TSWWSYY and CDR2 QGS. The J segment lost 7 bases and the V segment lost 1 base, leaving 11 bases of the junction unmatched. CDR3: CALGEQLEGILGKLIF. The DNA of the CDR3 is TGTGCTCTTGGGGAACAGCTGGAGGGGATACTGGGTAAACTCATCTTT.

This clone was seen a few times. The sample holds other DNA sequences that translate to the same CDR3. V usage is TRDV1 and J usage is TRDJ1; possibly TRDD3 for D (6 bases). The V end was cut by 1 base, the J end by 0 bases, with 24 bases between. The CDR3 contains 20 residues. CDR1 and CDR2 (germline): TSWWSYY, QGS. CDR3: CALGEPGKLGNPLYTDKLIF. CDR3 DNA: TGTGCTCTTGGGGAACCGGGAAAGCTGGGGAATCCGCTGTACACCGATAAACTCATCTTT.

The V call is TRDV1, the J call TRDJ1; D is perhaps TRDD3 (6 bases). Deletions cut 5 bases from V and 3 bases from J, with 25 bases between. CDR1 is TSWWSYY and CDR2 is QGS in the germline V gene. CDR3 length equals 18 residues. The CDR3 region has the DNA TGTGCTCTTGGGAGGGGTTCGGTACAGCCTGGGGCTGCCGATAAACTCATCTTT. Translation gives CALGRGSVQPGAADKLIF.

This clone was observed a few times. The chain combines TRDV1 with TRDJ1; perhaps TRDD3 as D (5 bases). V was cut by 2 bases and J by 9 bases, with 19 bases left in between. The CDR3 has 15 residues. CDR1 is TSWWSYY, CDR2 QGS, per germline. In DNA, the CDR3 is TGTGCTCTTGGGGAATTGCCGGGGGGCCCCGTCGAACTCATCTTT. Translated: CALGELPGGPVELIF.

This chain joins TRDV1 and TRDJ1, with 9 nucleotides matching TRDD3. Trimming took 2 bases from V and 1 from J; bases not matched to a gene: 26. Germline-derived CDR1 and CDR2 are TSWWSYY and QGS. This CDR3 region has 23 residues. The chain's CDR3 is CALGEIPSPGALGDQFPTDKLIF. The CDR3 DNA is TGTGCTCTTGGGGAAATCCCCTCCCCCGGAGCACTGGGGGACCAATTCCCCACCGATAAACTCATCTTT.

This clone was detected once. At one boundary the junction diverges from the germline segment, which might be a read error. The V gene is TRDV1, the J gene TRDJ1; 8 bases match TRDD3. The V gene's germline CDR1 is TSWWSYY and CDR2 QGS. This CDR3 comprises 23 residues. The CDR3 DNA follows: TGTGCTCGTGGGGTTCCTTGGGGGGTTCCTTCTTACTGGGGGGTGCAAGGAACCGATAAACTCATCTTT. Its protein is CARGVPWGVPSYWGVQGTDKLIF.

In its sample, this clone is medium-sized. Other DNA sequences from this sample encode an identical CDR3 as well. The chain links TRDV2 to TRDJ1; 12 bases fit TRDD3. V was pared by 5 bases and J by 1 base, with 13 bases of the junction left unmatched. There are 18 residues in the CDR3. In germline, CDR1 is GEAIGNYY, CDR2 EKD. This chain's CDR3 is CACGSTVLGDTGTDKLIF. The DNA of the CDR3 is TGTGCCTGTGGGTCTACTGTACTGGGGGATACTGGCACCGATAAACTCATCTTT.

This clone was detected only once. An end of the junction differs from the germline gene, which may be a read error. The chain carries TRDV2 and TRDJ2; D assignment may be TRDD2 or TRDD3 (5 bases each). Germline assignment: CDR1 GEAIGNYY and CDR2 EKD. The CDR3 is 17 amino acids. CDR3 loop: CASFWAPYHYLTAQLFF. CDR3 in DNA: TGTGCCTCCTTCTGGGCCCCTTACCACTATTTGACCGCACAACTCTTCTTT.

Points on this clone: A read error may explain this, as a much larger clone is one base away. Other DNA sequences of this sample code for an identical CDR3. This chain links TRDV1 with TRDJ2; 8 nucleotides align to TRDD3. Looked up from germline, CDR1 is TSWWSYY and CDR2 is QGS. V was pared by 3 bases and J by 8 bases, with 14 bases of the junction left unmatched. This CDR3 is built from 17 residues. The CDR3 region has the DNA TGTGCTCTTGGGGATGCGCCCCGTGGGATACGATCGGCACAACTCTTCTTT. Amino acids: CALGDAPRGIRSAQLFF.

The chain uses TRDV1 and TRDJ1, with D hard to call. The length of the CDR3 is 16 residues. Trimming shortened V by 5 bases and J by 5 bases, and 21 bases separated the two germline ends. CDR1 is TSWWSYY and CDR2 is QGS in the germline V gene. Here the CDR3 reads CALGRPFRYPGDKLIF. CDR3 in DNA: TGTGCTCTTGGGAGACCCTTTCGGTACCCAGGAGATAAACTCATCTTT.

The chain carries TRDV1 and TRDJ1; D call uncertain. V lost 1 base and J 9 bases, leaving 27 bases between the germline ends. Per germline, CDR1 TSWWSYY and CDR2 QGS. The CDR3 has 18 amino acids. The CDR3 sequence: CALGERGALPSHQSELIF. CDR3 DNA: TGTGCTCTTGGGGAACGGGGCGCACTGCCGTCACACCAGTCGGAACTCATCTTT.

The V and J genes are TRDV1 and TRDJ1, with 9 bases that match TRDD3. The CDR3 extends over 23 amino acids. Unmatched junction bases numbered 30, after V lost 7 bases and J lost 0 bases. Per the germline V gene, CDR1 is TSWWSYY and CDR2 is QGS. CDR3 nucleotides: TGTGCTCTTGCTTGCCCCTATAACTCTTCCCCACGGAGGGGATACGCGTACACCGATAAACTCATCTTT. The encoded protein is CALACPYNSSPRRGYAYTDKLIF.

The rearrangement uses TRDV1 and TRDJ1; TRDD3 agrees at 13 bases. CDR3 length: 20 residues. Germline-derived CDR1 and CDR2 are TSWWSYY and QGS. Germline trimming cut 5 bases from V and 7 bases from J; bases unmatched to any gene: 22. CDR3 sequence: CALGKPSPTVLGDTIFKLIF. The CDR3 DNA reads as TGTGCTCTTGGGAAGCCATCCCCAACCGTACTGGGGGATACGATCTTTAAACTCATCTTT.

This clone appeared a few times. Within the sample, other DNA sequences also encode this same CDR3. The rearrangement joins TRDV1 to TRDJ1; TRDD3 matches at 7 bases. Germline assignment: CDR1 TSWWSYY and CDR2 QGS. Trimming took 5 bases from V and 1 from J; bases not matched to a gene: 16. The CDR3 totals 18 residues. In nucleotides, the CDR3 is TGTGCTCTTGGGAATGGGTTCGTAGGGGGGGGATTCACCGATAAACTCATCTTT. This gives the protein CALGNGFVGGGFTDKLIF.